Sequencing of this TCR beta chain was carried out in a study of somatic mutations in cytotoxic T cells in rheumatoid arthritis. The data were produced by immunoSEQ multiplex PCR, yet TCRdb's version contains in-frame clones alone and is incomplete. The profile shows more than 25,000 clones, about 80% of them singletons. This clone has a handful of counts. Sample: CD8+ T cells sorted from blood. This receptor was obtained from a man aged 45 to 65 in good health.

CDR3 region: CASSQDRAQYSNQPQHF. CDR3 nucleotides: TGTGCCAGTTCCCAGGACAGGGCGCAATATAGCAATCAGCCCCAGCATTTT. The chain combines TRBV19 with TRBJ1-5; 8 bases map to TRBD1. Germline V gene sequence: CDR1 LNHDA, CDR2 SQIVND (reference sequence). The CDR3 length is 17 residues. V trimming: 8 bases; J trimming: 0 bases; junction bases outside the gene matches: 12.